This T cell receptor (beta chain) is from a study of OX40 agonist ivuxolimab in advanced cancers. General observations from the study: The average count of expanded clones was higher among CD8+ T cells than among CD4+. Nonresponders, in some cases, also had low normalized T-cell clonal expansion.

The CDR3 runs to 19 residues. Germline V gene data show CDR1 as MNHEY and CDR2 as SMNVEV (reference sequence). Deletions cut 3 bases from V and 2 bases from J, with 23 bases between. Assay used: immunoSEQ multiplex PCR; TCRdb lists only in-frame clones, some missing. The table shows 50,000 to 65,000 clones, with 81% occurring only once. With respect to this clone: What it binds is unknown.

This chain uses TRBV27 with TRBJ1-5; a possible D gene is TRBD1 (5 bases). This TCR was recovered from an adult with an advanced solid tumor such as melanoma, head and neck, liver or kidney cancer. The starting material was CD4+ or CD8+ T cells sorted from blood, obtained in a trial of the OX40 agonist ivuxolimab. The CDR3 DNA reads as TGTGCCAGCAGTTTGAGGGGAATTGGGTTGGGAGGGGGCAATCAGCCCCAGCATTTT. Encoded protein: CASSLRGIGLGGGNQPQHF.